The 26 T cell receptor beta chains below come from one sample, sequenced in a study of T cell responses to AZD1222 COVID-19 vaccine. This table comes from immunoSEQ multiplex PCR, and its TCRdb copy is limited to in-frame clones, with some not included. This table has just over 150,000 clones, around nine tenths appearing once. The specimen comprised peripheral blood, sampled after recovery from COVID-19. The origin of the receptors is an adult who had recovered from COVID-19.

This chain joins TRBV3-1 (or the pseudogene TRBV3-2) and TRBJ1-2; TRBD1 is a possible D gene (6 bases). Trimming cost V 4 bases and J 2 bases, with 14 bases left between them. This CDR3 contains 15 residues. CDR1 and CDR2 (germline): LGHDT, YNNKEL (reference sequence). The CDR3 bases are TGTGCCAGCAGCCCGACCGGGACAAAAAACTATGGCTACACCTTC. It is translated as CASSPTGTKNYGYTF.

This clone has a handful of counts. The CDR3 reads CAISESEGQGPQAFF. The CDR3 DNA is TGTGCCATCAGTGAGTCGGAAGGGCAGGGCCCTCAGGCTTTCTTT. The chain has TRBV10-3 and TRBJ1-1; possibly TRBD1 for D (5 bases). Trimming left V 0 bases short and J 11 bases short, with 19 bases between. CDR3 size: 15 residues. From germline, CDR1 is ENHRY and CDR2 SYGVKD.

The rearrangement links TRBV19 to TRBJ2-4; unclear D gene. The germline V and J ends were trimmed by 8 bases and 0 bases, with 17 bases remaining between them. CDR1 is LNHDA, CDR2 SQIVND, per germline (reference sequence). The CDR3 runs 16 residues. CDR3 in DNA: TGTGCCAGTGGTCCCACCACCTCTCTAGCCAAAAACATTCAGTACTTC. Its protein product is CASGPTTSLAKNIQYF.

The rearrangement uses TRBV6-4 and TRBJ2-2, with 11 nucleotides matching TRBD2. The CDR3 is 14 amino acids. CDR1 and CDR2 from the germline V gene are MRHNA and SNTAGT. With V trimmed by 6 bases and J by 4 bases, 1 base remained unmatched. In DNA form, the CDR3 reads TGTGCCAGCAGAGGACTAGCGGGCACCGGGGAGCTGTTTTTT. Encoded protein: CASRGLAGTGELFF.

The rearrangement joins TRBV6-2 or TRBV6-3 to TRBJ2-2; TRBD2 matches at 13 bases. V shed 6 bases and J 6 bases; nucleotides not matched to a gene: 4. Germline lookup yields CDR1 MNHEY and CDR2 SVGEGT. The CDR3 is 15 amino acids. Here the CDR3 DNA reads TGTGCCAGCAGCCGGGGACTAGCGGGGCCCGGGGAGCTGTTTTTT. Its protein product is CASSRGLAGPGELFF.

The gene calls are TRBV29-1 and TRBJ2-7; D not certain. Looked up from germline, CDR1 is SQVTM and CDR2 is ANQGSEA. The CDR3 spans 13 residues. The V end lost 4 bases, the J end lost 0 bases, and 10 bases lay between the germline ends. The CDR3 DNA reads TGCAGCGTTGTGATCGATCGCTCCTACGAGCAGTACTTC. It yields the protein CSVVIDRSYEQYF.

The chain combines TRBV6-1 with TRBJ1-1, with D possibly being TRBD1 (5 bases). Germline V gene data show CDR1 as MNHNS and CDR2 as SASEGT. Trimming shortened V by 3 bases and J by 3 bases, and 8 bases separated the two germline ends. The CDR3 covers 13 residues. DNA of the CDR3: TGTGCCAGCAGTGATCAGGGTGACACTGAAGCTTTCTTT. As protein: CASSDQGDTEAFF.

J is TRBJ1-1 and V is TRBV5-1; 9 bases agree with TRBD1. V lost 4 bases and J lost 11; bases outside the gene matches: 21. Germline loops: CDR1 SGHRS, CDR2 YFSETQ. This CDR3 is built from 17 residues. CDR3 residues: CASSLTLTRDRVNQAFF. CDR3 sequence (DNA): TGCGCCAGCAGCCTTACATTAACCCGGGACAGGGTCAATCAGGCTTTCTTT.

The count of this clone is one. The V gene is TRBV2, the J gene TRBJ2-3, with 8 bases fitting TRBD2. The J segment lost 2 bases and the V segment lost 7 bases, leaving 8 bases of the junction unmatched. In germline, CDR1 is SNHLY, CDR2 FYNNEI. The CDR3 spans 15 residues. The CDR3 here is CASNREGRDTDTQYF. The DNA of the CDR3 is TGTGCCAGCAACCGGGAGGGCCGGGACACAGATACGCAGTATTTT. The full variable domain, completed using reference TRBV2 and TRBJ2-3, is EPEVTQTPSHQVTQMGQEVILRCVPISNHLYFYWYRQILGQKVEFLVSFYNNEISEKSEIFDDQFSVERPDGSNFTLKIRSTKLEDSAMYFCASNREGRDTDTQYFGPGTRLTVL.

The chain carries TRBV6-1 and TRBJ1-1; D remains ambiguous. The CDR3 length is 15 residues. Germline lookup yields CDR1 MNHNS and CDR2 SASEGT. Trimming removed 1 base from V and 5 bases from J, with 14 bases in between. CDR3: CASSEEIGLKTEAFF. CDR3 DNA: TGTGCCAGCAGTGAAGAGATAGGGCTTAAGACTGAAGCTTTCTTT.

To note about this clone: Relative to the germline gene, one junction end is altered; a read error may explain this. J is TRBJ2-3 and V is TRBV11-3; D may be TRBD1 or TRBD2 (5 bases each). The CDR3 covers 13 residues. The germline CDR1 and CDR2 sequences are SGHNT and YENEEA. The CDR3 here is CASSLRGTDTQYF. For the CDR3, the DNA is TGTGCCAGCAGCTTGAGGGGCACAGATACACAGTATTTT. Using reference TRBV11-3 and TRBJ2-3 for the parts outside the CDR3, the full variable domain is EAGVVQSPRYKIIEKKQPVAFWCNPISGHNTLYWYLQNLGQGPELLIRYENEEAVDDSQLPKDRFSAERLKGVDSTLKIQPAELGDSAVYLCASSLRGTDTQYFGPGTRLTVL.

The chain combines TRBV24-1 with TRBJ1-2; D is unresolved. CDR1 and CDR2 (germline): KGHDR, SFDVKD. This CDR3 region has 13 residues. Deletions cut 4 bases from V and 0 bases from J, with 5 bases between. CDR3 protein: CATSDSTNYGYTF. The CDR3 nucleotides are TGTGCCACCAGTGACAGTACTAACTATGGCTACACCTTC.

The J gene is TRBJ2-7, the V gene TRBV6-5; 9 nucleotides match TRBD2. CDR1 and CDR2 from the germline V gene are MNHEY and SVGAGI. The CDR3 covers 12 residues. Trimming at V came to 7 bases and at J to 6 bases, leaving 4 bases not matched to a gene. CDR3 nucleotide sequence: TGTGCCAGCACTAGCGGGGTCTCCGAGCAGTACTTC. Translated, it gives CASTSGVSEQYF.

This chain links TRBV6-2 or TRBV6-3 with TRBJ2-7; TRBD2 matches at 10 bases. CDR3 size: 14 residues. Germline V gives CDR1 MNHEY, CDR2 SVGEGT. J lost 5 bases, V lost 4 bases, and 5 bases had no gene match. This CDR3 reads CASSLAGGRNEQYF. The CDR3 nucleotides are TGTGCCAGCAGTTTAGCGGGGGGCAGGAACGAGCAGTACTTC.

V usage is TRBV13 and J usage is TRBJ1-4, with 7 bases matching TRBD1. Losses at the gene ends were 2 bases for V and 7 bases for J; bases not matched to a gene: 10. The CDR3 spans 16 residues. Germline values: CDR1 PRHDT, CDR2 FYEKMQ (reference sequence). CDR3 in amino acids: CASSLRGLGASEKLFF. CDR3 DNA sequence: TGTGCCAGCAGCTTAAGGGGGCTAGGGGCGAGTGAAAAACTGTTTTTT.

This rearrangement joins TRBV7-6 to TRBJ2-3, with 13 bases fitting TRBD2. Germline V gives CDR1 SGHVS, CDR2 FNYEAQ. The CDR3 loop spans 16 amino acids. Trimming cost V 4 bases and J 2 bases; bases outside gene matches: 3. The CDR3 reads CASSSGLAGPTDTQYF. The CDR3 DNA reads as TGTGCCAGCAGCTCGGGACTAGCGGGGCCCACAGATACGCAGTATTTT.

The chain employs TRBV7-2 and TRBJ1-4; 8 bases fit TRBD1. The CDR3 totals 16 residues. Unmatched junction bases numbered 9, after V lost 1 base and J lost 8 bases. CDR1 is SGHTA, CDR2 FQGNSA, per germline. As DNA, the CDR3 is TGTGCCAGCAGCTTAGACCACCAGGGGGCGCGAGAAAAACTGTTTTTT. Amino acids: CASSLDHQGAREKLFF.

The chain recombines TRBV7-2 with TRBJ1-1; D possibly corresponds to TRBD1 (5 bases). Germline lookup yields CDR1 SGHTA and CDR2 FQGNSA. The V gene lost 5 bases and the J gene lost 2 bases, with 15 bases spanning the gap. CDR3 size: 15 residues. The CDR3, as DNA: TGTGCCAGCAGCCCTTTCCTGACAGAAAACACTGAAGCTTTCTTT. Protein product: CASSPFLTENTEAFF. Full variable domain (remainder filled in from reference TRBV7-2 and TRBJ1-1): GAGVSQSPSNKVTEKGKDVELRCDPISGHTALYWYRQSLGQGLEFLIYFQGNSAPDKSGLPSDRFSAERTGGSVSTLTIQRTQQEDSAVYLCASSPFLTENTEAFFGQGTRLTVV.

V and J are TRBV5-1 and TRBJ2-3; D is possibly TRBD1 (5 bases). Trimming left V 7 bases short and J 10 bases short, with 22 bases between. Germline V gene lookup returns CDR1 SGHRS and CDR2 YFSETQ. CDR3 size: 14 residues. The CDR3 spells CASRPPGIDLAQYF. Written as DNA, the CDR3 is TGCGCCAGCCGTCCCCCAGGGATAGATCTCGCGCAGTATTTT.

The rearrangement links TRBV5-8 to TRBJ1-2, with D unclear. This CDR3 has 13 amino acids. Trimming took off 0 bases at V and 3 bases at J, with 6 bases between the two ends. Germline V gene sequence: CDR1 SGHTS, CDR2 YDEGEE. The CDR3 reads CASSLVTDYGYTF. The CDR3 DNA reads as TGTGCCAGCAGCTTGGTGACGGACTATGGCTACACCTTC.

Concerning this clone: A junction end diverges from the germline sequence, so it may reflect a read error. The V gene is TRBV9, the J gene TRBJ1-1, with D possibly TRBD1 on 6 matching bases. The germline CDR1 and CDR2 sequences are SGDLS and YYNGEE. The CDR3 is made up of 12 amino acids. CDR3: CASSDEQGKEHF. CDR3 bases: TGTGCCAGCAGCGACGAACAGGGTAAAGAGCACTTT.

The V gene is TRBV28, the J gene TRBJ1-1, with D unclear. This CDR3 spans 13 amino acids. Looked up from germline, CDR1 is MDHEN and CDR2 is SYDVKM. The V end was cut by 7 bases, the J end by 3 bases, with 12 bases between. The DNA of the CDR3 is TGTGCCAGCAACCCTACAGAATACACTGAAGCTTTCTTT. It yields the protein CASNPTEYTEAFF. Together with reference TRBV28 and TRBJ1-1, the CDR3 gives the full variable domain: DVKVTQSSRYLVKRTGEKVFLECVQDMDHENMFWYRQDPGLGLRLIYFSYDVKMKEKGDIPEGYSVSREKKERFSLILESASTNQTSMYLCASNPTEYTEAFFGQGTRLTVV.

The gene calls are TRBV7-3 and TRBJ2-1; D remains ambiguous. From germline, CDR1 is SGHTA and CDR2 FQGTGA. V lost 0 bases and J 10 bases, leaving 19 bases between the germline ends. CDR3 length equals 16 residues. In DNA, the CDR3 is TGTGCCAGCAGCTTAACCCGGAAACTCGACATCTCCGAGCAGTTCTTC. It is translated as CASSLTRKLDISEQFF.

This chain uses TRBV19 with TRBJ2-7; D is perhaps TRBD2 (6 bases). Per germline, CDR1 LNHDA and CDR2 SQIVND (reference sequence). V shed 5 bases and J shed 6 bases, with 17 bases lying between them. This CDR3 comprises 14 residues. The CDR3 DNA is TGTGCCAGTAGTTGGGGACTTTCCTCCCTCGAGCAGTACTTC. Translating it yields CASSWGLSSLEQYF.

V and J are TRBV28 and TRBJ1-3; D uncertain. CDR3 length: 15 amino acids. Germline V gene lookup returns CDR1 MDHEN and CDR2 SYDVKM. Trimming stripped 4 bases from V and 1 base from J, with 11 bases between. CDR3 nucleotides: TGTGCCAGCAGTTCCCACGCAAGGTCTGGAAACACCATATATTTT. This sequence encodes CASSSHARSGNTIYF.

The chain has TRBV5-1 and TRBJ1-1, with D possibly being TRBD1 (6 bases). The germline gives CDR1 SGHRS, CDR2 YFSETQ. Trimming removed 0 bases at V and 3 bases at J, with 12 bases between. This CDR3 is 15 amino acids long. CDR3 coding DNA: TGCGCCAGCAGCTTGGCCAGGGGATCGGACACTGAAGCTTTCTTT. Protein product: CASSLARGSDTEAFF.